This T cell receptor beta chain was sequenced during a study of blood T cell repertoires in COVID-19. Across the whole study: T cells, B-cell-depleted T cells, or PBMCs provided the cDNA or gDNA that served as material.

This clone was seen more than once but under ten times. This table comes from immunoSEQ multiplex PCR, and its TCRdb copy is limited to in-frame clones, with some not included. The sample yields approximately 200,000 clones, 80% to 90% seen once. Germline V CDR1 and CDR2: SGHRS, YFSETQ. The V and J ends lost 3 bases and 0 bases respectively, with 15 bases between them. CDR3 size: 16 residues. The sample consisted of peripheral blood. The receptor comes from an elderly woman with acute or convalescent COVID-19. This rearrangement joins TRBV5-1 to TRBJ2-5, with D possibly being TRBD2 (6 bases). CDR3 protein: CASSSGIAEYQETQYF. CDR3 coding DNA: TGCGCCAGCAGCTCCGGAATAGCGGAGTACCAAGAGACCCAGTACTTC.